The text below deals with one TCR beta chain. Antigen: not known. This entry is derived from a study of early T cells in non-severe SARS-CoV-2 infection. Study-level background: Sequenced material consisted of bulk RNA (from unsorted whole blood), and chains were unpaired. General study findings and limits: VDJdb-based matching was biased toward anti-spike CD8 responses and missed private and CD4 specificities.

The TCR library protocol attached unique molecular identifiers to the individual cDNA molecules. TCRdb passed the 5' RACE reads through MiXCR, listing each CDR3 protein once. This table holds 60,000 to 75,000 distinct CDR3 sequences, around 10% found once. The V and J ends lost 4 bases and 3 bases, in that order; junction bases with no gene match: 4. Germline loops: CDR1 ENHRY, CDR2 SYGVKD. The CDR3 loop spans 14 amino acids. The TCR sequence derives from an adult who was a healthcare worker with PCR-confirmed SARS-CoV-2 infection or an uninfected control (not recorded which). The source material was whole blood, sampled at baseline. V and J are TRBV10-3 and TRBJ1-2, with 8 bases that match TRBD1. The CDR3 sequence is CAISAQQGDYGYTF. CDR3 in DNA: TGTGCCATCAGTGCCCAACAGGGGGACTATGGCTACACCTTC.